These 20 T cell receptor beta chains were all obtained from the same sample, sequenced in a study of T cells in Graves' hyperthyroidism and ophthalmopathy. From RNA transcripts, TCR beta CDR3 regions were amplified. Initially, a first-round RT-PCR of the TCR CDR3 employed the HTBI primer set. TCRdb re-called the multiplex PCR reads with MiXCR, one entry per CDR3 protein. The sample has hundreds of thousands of distinct CDR3 sequences, about 15% seen once. Sequencing input: blood. These receptors came from a woman aged 18-29 years with Graves' hyperthyroidism.

V and J are TRBV20-1 and TRBJ1-4; 9 nucleotides agree with TRBD1. Germline V CDR1 and CDR2: DFQATT, SNEGSKA (reference sequence). The V and J ends lost 4 bases and 7 bases, in that order; junction bases with no gene match: 4. This CDR3 contains 13 residues. Here the CDR3 DNA reads TGCAGTGCTACACAGGGGGCTAGTGAAAAACTGTTTTTT. Its protein product is CSATQGASEKLFF.

This clonotype appeared many times. The V call is TRBV18, the J call TRBJ2-5; weak D call: TRBD2 (6 bases). V lost 3 bases and J 9 bases, leaving 14 bases between the germline ends. Germline V gene data show CDR1 as KGHSH and CDR2 as LQKENI. This CDR3 comprises 13 residues. CDR3 sequence: CASSPTGEGPQYF. The CDR3 region has the DNA TGTGCCAGCTCACCGACGGGAGAAGGGCCCCAGTACTTC.

At least ten counts were recorded for this clonotype. The rearrangement links TRBV7-9 to TRBJ2-5, with 9 bases lining up with TRBD2. The germline V gene encodes CDR1 SEHNR and CDR2 FQNEAQ (reference sequence). The CDR3 totals 17 residues. V was clipped by 3 bases and J by 4 bases; unmatched bases: 12. The CDR3 nucleotides read TGTGCCAGCAGCTTGAGTAGCGGGAGTGAGGGGGGAGAGACCCAGTACTTC. This sequence encodes CASSLSSGSEGGETQYF.

This clonotype was observed many times. The rearrangement uses TRBV20-1 and TRBJ2-1; D call uncertain. The length of the CDR3 is 12 residues. V lost 6 bases and J 5 bases, leaving 11 bases between the germline ends. Per germline, CDR1 DFQATT and CDR2 SNEGSKA (reference sequence). The CDR3 sequence: CSAWVGNNEQFF. The CDR3 DNA reads TGCAGTGCGTGGGTTGGTAACAATGAGCAGTTCTTC.

The rearrangement uses TRBV5-1 and TRBJ2-7; 11 bases line up with TRBD1. The CDR3 covers 15 residues. CDR1 is SGHRS and CDR2 is YFSETQ in the germline V gene. V lost 0 bases, J lost 4 bases, and 3 bases stayed unmatched. The CDR3 DNA is TGCGCCAGCAGCTTGGGGGACAGGGGGTTTTACGAGCAGTACTTC. Translation: CASSLGDRGFYEQYF.

This clonotype showed up many times. The genes are TRBV28 and TRBJ1-3; 8 bases are shared with TRBD1. V dropped 7 bases and J dropped 11; count of bases not matched to a gene: 13. The CDR3 is 14 residues long. Germline V gene data show CDR1 as MDHEN and CDR2 as SYDVKM. The CDR3 region is CASTVDRGGWAIYF. The CDR3 DNA reads as TGTGCCAGCACCGTTGACAGGGGAGGGTGGGCCATATATTTT.

This clonotype has at least ten counts. DNA for the CDR3: TGTGCCAGCGGATTGGGACATCTTGAAGACATTCAGTACTTC. Protein: CASGLGHLEDIQYF. The chain couples TRBV28 to TRBJ2-4; D possibly corresponds to TRBD1 (6 bases). Between the trimmed V and J ends, which lost 8 bases and 8 bases, there was a span of 19 bases. CDR1 is MDHEN and CDR2 is SYDVKM in the germline V gene. The CDR3 has 14 residues.

This clonotype was counted ten times or more. The genes are TRBV11-2 and TRBJ2-5; perhaps D is TRBD1 or TRBD2 (6 bases each). Per germline, CDR1 SGHAT and CDR2 FQNNGV. The V and J ends lost 3 bases and 4 bases respectively, with 18 bases between them. The CDR3 totals 16 residues. As DNA, the CDR3 is TGTGCCAGCAGCTTGGCGGGGTACAGGGAGTCAGAGACCCAGTACTTC. Translating it yields CASSLAGYRESETQYF.

This clonotype was counted ten times or more. In nucleotides, the CDR3 is TGTGCCATCAGTGACGCGGGGGGGACGTTGCAGTTCTTC. Its translation: CAISDAGGTLQFF. The rearrangement uses TRBV10-3 and TRBJ2-1; 9 bases are a match to TRBD2. Germline lookup yields CDR1 ENHRY and CDR2 SYGVKD. The V and J ends lost 3 bases and 12 bases, in that order; junction bases with no gene match: 6. The CDR3 sequence is 13 residues long.

The chain is built from TRBV24-1 and TRBJ2-1, with TRBD1 identical over 9 bases. Per germline, CDR1 KGHDR and CDR2 SFDVKD. This CDR3 spans 17 amino acids. After removal of 3 bases from V and 5 bases from J, the junction contained 10 bases not matched to a gene. The CDR3 is CATSDVTGGGKHNEQFF. CDR3 bases: TGTGCCACCAGTGATGTTACAGGGGGCGGCAAACACAATGAGCAGTTCTTC.

CDR3 region: CASSARGADTQYF. The CDR3 region has the DNA TGTGCCAGCAGCGCCCGGGGGGCAGATACGCAGTATTTT. The chain combines TRBV3-1 with TRBJ2-3; 7 positions agree with TRBD2. Germline values: CDR1 LGHDT, CDR2 YNNKEL (reference sequence). Unmatched junction bases numbered 3, after V lost 5 bases and J lost 4 bases. The CDR3 length is 13 residues.

This clonotype was picked up many times. The genes are TRBV18 and TRBJ2-2; the match to TRBD1 covers 8 bases. CDR3 length: 14 residues. Germline V gene lookup returns CDR1 KGHSH and CDR2 LQKENI. V shed 3 bases, J shed 9 bases, and the junction held 6 bases outside the gene matches. The CDR3 DNA reads TGTGCCAGCTCACCCGGACAGGGTGGCCGGGAGCTGTTTTTT. Translation: CASSPGQGGRELFF.

The table lists this clonotype with many counts. The chain has TRBV15 and TRBJ1-2; no reliable D call. V was cut by 0 bases and J by 6 bases, with 8 bases left in between. CDR3 length: 13 residues. Germline V CDR1 and CDR2: LNHNV, YYDKDF (reference sequence). CDR3 coding DNA: TGTGCCACCAGCAGAGAGTACAGTCATGGCTACACCTTC. The encoded protein is CATSREYSHGYTF.

This chain connects TRBV7-9 to TRBJ2-2, with TRBD1 identical over 7 bases. V was pared by 2 bases and J by 7 bases, with 4 bases of the junction left unmatched. CDR1 and CDR2 (germline): SEHNR, FQNEAQ (reference sequence). The CDR3 length is 14 residues. The chain's CDR3 is CASSLRGLHGELFF. The CDR3 nucleotides read TGTGCCAGCAGCTTAAGGGGGCTTCACGGGGAGCTGTTTTTT.

This clonotype was counted ten times or more. The genes are TRBV6-1 and TRBJ2-3; tentative D call: TRBD2 (6 bases). Germline CDR1 MNHNS, CDR2 SASEGT. The germline V and J ends were trimmed by 1 base and 0 bases, with 11 bases remaining between them. The CDR3 runs to 16 residues. CDR3 in DNA: TGTGCCAGCAGTGAAGGGGACTCATCTAGCACAGATACGCAGTATTTT. This encodes CASSEGDSSSTDTQYF.

The table lists this clonotype with many counts. The rearrangement links TRBV18 to TRBJ1-4, with 9 positions matching TRBD1. Unmatched junction bases numbered 10, after V lost 3 bases and J lost 8 bases. Germline values: CDR1 KGHSH, CDR2 LQKENI. The CDR3 totals 16 residues. CDR3 DNA sequence: TGTGCCAGCTCACCCGGCCTGACAGGGGGTAGCGAAAAACTGTTTTTT. Encoded protein: CASSPGLTGGSEKLFF.

This clonotype was recorded at least ten times. V usage is TRBV2 and J usage is TRBJ2-5, with D perhaps being TRBD1 or TRBD2 (6 bases each). The CDR3 spans 14 residues. Germline-derived CDR1 and CDR2 are SNHLY and FYNNEI. Trimming stripped 4 bases from V and 1 base from J, with 10 bases between. In nucleotides, the CDR3 is TGTGCCAGCAGTGCGGGGGCCTTCCAAGAGACCCAGTACTTC. Translated, it gives CASSAGAFQETQYF.

This chain joins TRBV7-9 and TRBJ1-6; the D gene is possibly TRBD1 (5 bases). Germline lookup yields CDR1 SEHNR and CDR2 FQNEAQ (reference sequence). V was cut by 1 base and J by 7 bases, with 11 bases left in between. The CDR3 runs to 15 residues. CDR3 loop: CASSLESGSNSPLHF. DNA for the CDR3: TGTGCCAGCAGCTTAGAATCAGGGTCCAATTCACCCCTCCACTTT.

This clonotype was picked up many times. The CDR3 protein is CASSNVDRDYGYTF. The CDR3 region has the DNA TGTGCCAGCAGCAACGTCGACAGGGACTATGGCTACACCTTC. The V and J genes are TRBV28 and TRBJ1-2; 7 nucleotides agree with TRBD1. This CDR3 is 14 amino acids long. The V gene's germline CDR1 is MDHEN and CDR2 SYDVKM. After removal of 6 bases from V and 3 bases from J, the junction contained 7 bases not matched to a gene.

Points on this clonotype: This may stem from a read error, because a much larger clone lies one nucleotide away. The chain joins TRBV28 to TRBJ1-5, with 7 bases lining up with TRBD1. The CDR3 is 15 residues long. Looked up from germline, CDR1 is MDHEN and CDR2 is SYDVKM. CDR3 sequence reads: CASSFTRTGNQPRHF. The CDR3 nucleotides are TGTGCCAGCAGTTTTACACGGACAGGCAATCAGCCCCGGCATTTT.